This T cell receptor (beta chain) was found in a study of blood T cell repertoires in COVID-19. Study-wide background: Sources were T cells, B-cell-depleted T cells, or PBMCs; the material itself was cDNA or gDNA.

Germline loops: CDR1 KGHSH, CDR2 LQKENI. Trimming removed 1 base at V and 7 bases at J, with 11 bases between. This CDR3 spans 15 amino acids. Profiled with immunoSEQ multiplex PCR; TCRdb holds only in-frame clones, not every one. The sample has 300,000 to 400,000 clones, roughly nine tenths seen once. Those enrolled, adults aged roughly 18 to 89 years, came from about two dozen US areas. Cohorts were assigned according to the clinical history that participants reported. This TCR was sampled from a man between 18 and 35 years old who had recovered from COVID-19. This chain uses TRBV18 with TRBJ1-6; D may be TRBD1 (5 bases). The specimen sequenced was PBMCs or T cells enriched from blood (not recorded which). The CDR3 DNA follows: TGTGCCAGCTCACCACAGCGGGGGGAAAATTCACCCCTCCACTTT. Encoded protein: CASSPQRGENSPLHF.